This TCR beta chain originates from a study of blood T cell repertoires in COVID-19. The wider study: PBMCs, B-cell-depleted T cells, or T cells provided the cDNA or gDNA that made up the material.

Each participant's cohort was designated according to participant-reported clinical history. Resolution of symptoms, clearance, or two negative PCRs was present in recovered Cohort 3 donors. Original analysis: Estimates of nucleated cell counts were drawn from the amplification of reference gene primers. Assay used: immunoSEQ multiplex PCR; TCRdb lists only in-frame clones, some missing. V and J calls and clone size are copied from that table; D and trimming were computed from the DNA. The sample includes roughly 200,000 clones, around 89% of them seen just once. After removal of 4 bases from V and 5 bases from J, the junction contained 5 bases not matched to a gene. Germline V gives CDR1 GTSNPN, CDR2 SVGIG (reference sequence). The CDR3 runs to 12 residues.

The sample taken for sequencing was PBMCs or T cells enriched from blood (not recorded which). This sequence originates from a man aged 30-40 years who had recovered from COVID-19. The chain employs TRBV30 and TRBJ2-7; TRBD1 aligns across 7 bases. CDR3 amino acids: CAWILQGNEQYF. As DNA, the CDR3 is TGTGCCTGGATCCTACAGGGGAACGAGCAGTACTTC.